Shown below are 29 T cell receptor beta chains from a single sample sequenced in a study of T cell repertoires in cytomegalovirus infection. No antigen is known for these receptors. TCRdb re-derived calls from the reads in MiXCR, one entry per CDR3 protein. This repertoire shows about a million distinct CDR3 sequences, around 29% found once; its top ten account for 11% to 15%. The sequencing used cultured CD8+ T cells from PBMCs, collected from culture after CMV antigen stimulation. The origin of the receptors is a human donor in good health (CMV status not recorded). Some clones in this sample may be carry-over from other donors' samples.

V is TRBV7-6 and J is TRBJ2-1; D could derive from TRBD1 or TRBD2 (5 bases each). Looked up from germline, CDR1 is SGHVS and CDR2 is FNYEAQ. This CDR3 has 15 amino acids. Trimming removed 4 bases from V and 5 bases from J, with 15 bases in between. The CDR3 DNA is TGTGCCAGCAGCTACCCGGGGCGCCAACACAATGAGCAGTTCTTC. It specifies CASSYPGRQHNEQFF. Together with reference TRBV7-6 and TRBJ2-1, the CDR3 gives the full variable domain: GAGVSQSPRYKVTKRGQDVALRCDPISGHVSLYWYRQALGQGPEFLTYFNYEAQQDKSGLPNDRFSAERPEGSISTLTIQRTEQRDSAMYRCASSYPGRQHNEQFFGPGTRLTVL.

This clonotype was detected ten times or more. This sequence joins TRBV7-2 and TRBJ2-7; D gene ambiguous. The V end was cut by 2 bases, the J end by 2 bases, with 7 bases between. Looked up from germline, CDR1 is SGHTA and CDR2 is FQGNSA. The CDR3 covers 13 residues. This CDR3 is CASSLTDPYEQYF. CDR3 sequence (DNA): TGTGCCAGCAGCTTAACTGATCCCTACGAGCAGTACTTC.

This clonotype was counted many times. The gene calls are TRBV11-1 and TRBJ2-2; 8 bases match TRBD2. Losses at the gene ends were 3 bases for V and 0 bases for J; bases not matched to a gene: 3. CDR1 and CDR2 from the germline V gene are SGHAT and FQDESV (reference sequence). The CDR3 is made up of 16 amino acids. In nucleotides, the CDR3 is TGTGCCAGCAGCTTGAGGCGGGGGGCGAACACCGGGGAGCTGTTTTTT. This encodes CASSLRRGANTGELFF.

This clonotype showed up just a few times. The chain combines TRBV19 with TRBJ2-7; 7 bases match TRBD1. Germline CDR1 and CDR2: LNHDA and SQIVND (reference sequence). The CDR3 contains 15 residues. Trimming at V came to 3 bases and at J to 5 bases, leaving 10 bases not matched to a gene. CDR3 sequence: CASSIKGQLRHEQYF. Here the CDR3 DNA reads TGTGCCAGTAGTATCAAGGGACAGCTAAGACACGAGCAGTACTTC. Combining the CDR3 with reference TRBV19 and TRBJ2-7 gives the whole variable domain DGGITQSPKYLFRKEGQNVTLSCEQNLNHDAMYWYRQDPGQGLRLIYYSQIVNDFQKGDIAEGYSVSREKKESFPLTVTSAQKNPTAFYLCASSIKGQLRHEQYFGPGTRLTVT.

This clonotype has a handful of counts. The gene calls are TRBV4-2 and TRBJ1-6; 7 nucleotides line up with TRBD1. The CDR3 consists of 15 residues. V trimming: 5 bases; J trimming: 9 bases; junction bases outside the gene matches: 10. From germline, CDR1 is LGHNA and CDR2 YNFKEQ. In DNA form, the CDR3 reads TGTGCCAGCAGCACTACCGGGACAGAGACTTCACCCCTCCACTTT. Translating gives CASSTTGTETSPLHF.

This chain joins TRBV9 and TRBJ2-3; D uncertain. This CDR3 spans 16 amino acids. Germline lookup yields CDR1 SGDLS and CDR2 YYNGEE. V was shortened by 0 bases and J by 3 bases, with 14 bases between the two germline ends. CDR3 in amino acids: CASSVEDGRPTDTQYF. The CDR3 coding sequence is TGTGCCAGCAGCGTAGAGGATGGCAGGCCAACAGATACGCAGTATTTT.

The chain uses TRBV7-9 and TRBJ2-5, with 11 bases lining up with TRBD2. Germline loops: CDR1 SEHNR, CDR2 FQNEAQ (reference sequence). J lost 3 bases, V lost 6 bases, and 3 bases had no gene match. The CDR3 length is 14 residues. The CDR3 coding sequence is TGTGCCAGCAGTCAGACTAGCGGGGAAGAGACCCAGTACTTC. As protein: CASSQTSGEETQYF.

This clonotype has a count of ten or more. V usage is TRBV7-2 and J usage is TRBJ2-3, with 8 bases that match TRBD1. V shed 5 bases and J 11 bases; nucleotides not matched to a gene: 12. CDR1 SGHTA and CDR2 FQGNSA come from the germline V gene. The CDR3 has 14 residues. The CDR3 nucleotides read TGTGCCAGCAGCCCGGGTCTTCCACAGGGGGAGCAGTATTTT. It is translated as CASSPGLPQGEQYF.

The genes are TRBV9 and TRBJ2-3, with D possibly being TRBD1 or TRBD2 (6 bases each). V was clipped by 1 base and J by 6 bases, with 18 bases between them. CDR3 length: 16 residues. Germline V gene sequence: CDR1 SGDLS, CDR2 YYNGEE. In nucleotides, the CDR3 is TGTGCCAGCAGCGTACCCGGGGGCCCTCTCCCGGATACGCAGTATTTT. It translates to CASSVPGGPLPDTQYF.

The chain recombines TRBV6-1 with TRBJ2-5, with D maybe TRBD2 (6 bases). V lost 6 bases and J lost 5, with 19 bases in between. The CDR3 runs 15 residues. CDR1 is MNHNS and CDR2 is SASEGT in the germline V gene. CDR3 amino acids: CASSWGVRTWETQYF. The CDR3 DNA is TGTGCCAGCAGCTGGGGGGTCCGGACCTGGGAGACCCAGTACTTC.

The chain recombines TRBV27 with TRBJ1-2, with 7 bases lining up with TRBD1. Germline V CDR1 and CDR2: MNHEY, SMNVEV (reference sequence). The CDR3 length is 16 residues. After removal of 1 base from V and 1 base from J, the junction contained 6 bases not matched to a gene. In DNA, the CDR3 is TGTGCCAGCAGTTTATTCTCAGGGGGTGGTAACTATGGCTACACCTTC. Translation gives CASSLFSGGGNYGYTF.

With regard to this clonotype: A read error is possible here, since a much larger clone lies one base away. The J gene is TRBJ2-1, the V gene TRBV7-2; D is ambiguous. CDR1 and CDR2 (germline): SGHTA, FQGNSA. This CDR3 region has 13 residues. The CDR3 DNA is TGTGTCAGCAGCTTAAGGTCCGACAATGAGCAGTTCTTC. Amino acids: CVSSLRSDNEQFF.

This rearrangement joins TRBV6-5 to TRBJ1-1, with D unresolved. The V end was cut by 5 bases, the J end by 8 bases, with 15 bases between. Per the germline V gene, CDR1 is MNHEY and CDR2 is SVGAGI. The CDR3 contains 13 residues. Here the CDR3 reads CASSASLGTEAFF. The CDR3 region has the DNA TGTGCCAGCAGTGCTTCTTTGGGCACCGAAGCTTTCTTT.

The chain uses TRBV12-3 or TRBV12-4 and TRBJ2-3; a weak D match, TRBD1 (7 bases). V was shortened by 7 bases and J by 4 bases, with 21 bases between the two germline ends. The CDR3 spans 16 residues. The CDR3 DNA sequence: TGTGCCAGCACCTTAGAGTGGCAGGGGGGTCCAGATACGCAGTATTTT. It encodes CASTLEWQGGPDTQYF.

This clonotype was counted only a few times. The CDR3 protein is CASARPSRQGEFGTEAFF. The CDR3 DNA reads as TGTGCCAGCGCCCGCCCCTCCAGACAGGGTGAATTTGGGACTGAAGCTTTCTTT. The chain carries TRBV7-6 and TRBJ1-1; 7 nucleotides align to TRBD1. V shed 8 bases and J 5 bases; nucleotides not matched to a gene: 23. CDR1 and CDR2 from the germline V gene are SGHVS and FNYEAQ. The CDR3 has 18 residues.

The rearrangement uses TRBV12-3 or TRBV12-4 and TRBJ2-3; maybe TRBD2 (6 bases). This CDR3 contains 16 residues. Trimming left V 5 bases short and J 0 bases short, with 15 bases between. This chain's CDR3 is CASSPPAGKSTDTQYF. The CDR3 region has the DNA TGTGCCAGCAGTCCCCCTGCGGGGAAAAGCACAGATACGCAGTATTTT.

This chain joins TRBV20-1 and TRBJ1-1; D possibly corresponds to TRBD1 (5 bases). Germline CDR1 and CDR2: DFQATT and SNEGSKA (reference sequence). The CDR3 runs to 14 residues. V was clipped by 2 bases and J by 6 bases, with 16 bases between them. The CDR3 DNA is TGCAGTGCTAGAAGCAGGGCTTTGCCTCCTGAAGCTTTCTTT. It specifies CSARSRALPPEAFF.

The J gene is TRBJ2-2, the V gene TRBV7-9, with D perhaps TRBD1 or TRBD2 (5 bases each). V dropped 5 bases and J dropped 6 bases, with 19 bases sitting between them. The CDR3 contains 16 residues. CDR1 is SEHNR, CDR2 FQNEAQ, per germline (reference sequence). The CDR3 DNA is TGTGCCAGCAGCCCAAGGACGCGTGAGGGGCCCGGGGAGCTGTTTTTT. Protein product: CASSPRTREGPGELFF. The complete variable domain, with remaining parts taken from reference TRBV7-9 and TRBJ2-2, reads DTGVSQNPRHKITKRGQNVTFRCDPISEHNRLYWYRQTLGQGPEFLTYFQNEAQLEKSRLLSDRFSAERPKGSFSTLEIQRTEQGDSAMYLCASSPRTREGPGELFFGEGSRLTVL.

This clonotype was seen a handful of times. This rearrangement joins TRBV20-1 to TRBJ2-3, with 10 bases that match TRBD2. Trimming took 3 bases from V and 0 from J; bases not matched to a gene: 6. Germline V gene sequence: CDR1 DFQATT, CDR2 SNEGSKA (reference sequence). This CDR3 comprises 16 residues. The CDR3 nucleotides are TGCAGTGCTAGGGATAGCGGGGGGTCTAGCACAGATACGCAGTATTTT. This encodes CSARDSGGSSTDTQYF.

V and J are TRBV29-1 and TRBJ2-7; 7 bases align to TRBD1. V was clipped by 6 bases and J by 7 bases; unmatched bases: 15. The CDR3 extends over 14 amino acids. CDR1 is SQVTM and CDR2 is ANQGSEA in the germline V gene. CDR3 in amino acids: CSVLVLTGLGEQYF. For the CDR3, the DNA is TGCAGCGTCCTTGTACTGACAGGGCTGGGAGAGCAGTACTTC.

CDR3 sequence: CASSYQNNYGYTF. CDR3 sequence (DNA): TGTGCCAGCAGCTATCAGAATAACTATGGCTACACCTTC. The V and J genes are TRBV7-4 and TRBJ1-2, with D unresolved. The germline gives CDR1 SGHVT, CDR2 SQSDAQ. Trimming stripped 4 bases from V and 1 base from J, with 7 bases between. The CDR3 runs 13 residues.

The rearrangement links TRBV19 to TRBJ1-2; D not certain. With 4 bases removed from V and 5 bases from J, the gap between germline ends came to 11 bases. Per the germline V gene, CDR1 is LNHDA and CDR2 is SQIVND (reference sequence). The CDR3 loop spans 13 amino acids. CDR3: CASSTRDPYGYTF. The CDR3 DNA is TGTGCCAGTAGTACCCGGGATCCGTATGGCTACACCTTC.

This clonotype was seen many times. The chain joins TRBV7-2 to TRBJ1-1; D unresolved. Trimming took off 3 bases at V and 3 bases at J, with 14 bases between the two ends. This CDR3 is built from 15 residues. The germline CDR1 and CDR2 sequences are SGHTA and FQGNSA. DNA for the CDR3: TGTGCCAGCAGCTTCTGGCCGATTCTTGACACTGAAGCTTTCTTT. This gives the protein CASSFWPILDTEAFF.

This sequence joins TRBV19 and TRBJ2-7, with D possibly being TRBD1 (6 bases). Looked up from germline, CDR1 is LNHDA and CDR2 is SQIVND (reference sequence). The CDR3 has 15 residues. Trimming removed 5 bases at V and 0 bases at J, with 14 bases between. DNA of the CDR3: TGTGCCAGTAGTCGTCGGACAGACAGCTCCTACGAGCAGTACTTC. It encodes CASSRRTDSSYEQYF.

This rearrangement joins TRBV11-2 to TRBJ2-7; no reliable D call. With 2 bases removed from V and 0 bases from J, the gap between germline ends came to 8 bases. The length of the CDR3 is 14 residues. Per the germline V gene, CDR1 is SGHAT and CDR2 is FQNNGV. The CDR3 spells CASSLYGSSYEQYV. As DNA, the CDR3 is TGTGCCAGCAGCTTATATGGCAGCTCCTACGAGCAGTACGTC.

The genes are TRBV6-2 or TRBV6-3 and TRBJ1-6, with 7 nucleotides matching TRBD1. V was pared by 8 bases and J by 0 bases, with 10 bases of the junction left unmatched. Germline V lookup: CDR1 MNHEY, CDR2 SVGEGT. The CDR3 has 17 residues. In nucleotides, the CDR3 is TGTGCCAGCTGGGACAGAGGAATAAGCTCCTATAATTCACCCCTCCACTTT. Amino acids: CASWDRGISSYNSPLHF.

The rearrangement links TRBV19 to TRBJ1-3; D ambiguous. Germline V gene lookup returns CDR1 LNHDA and CDR2 SQIVND (reference sequence). This CDR3 contains 14 residues. The V and J ends lost 10 bases and 0 bases respectively, with 13 bases between them. The DNA for the CDR3 is TGTGCCACTCGAGAAAGGAGCTCTGGAAACACCATATATTTT. This translates into CATRERSSGNTIYF.

The sample holds many counts of this clonotype. The chain employs TRBV6-1 and TRBJ2-1, with TRBD2 identical over 8 bases. Unmatched junction bases numbered 6, after V lost 3 bases and J lost 2 bases. The CDR3 contains 16 residues. CDR1 and CDR2 from the germline V gene are MNHNS and SASEGT. The CDR3: CASSDGSGGAYNEQFF. The DNA of the CDR3 is TGTGCCAGCAGTGATGGGAGCGGGGGAGCCTACAATGAGCAGTTCTTC.

This clonotype was seen repeatedly, ten times or more. At one end the junction does not follow the germline gene, possibly because of a read error. CDR3 DNA: TGTGCTAGCAGCTTAGGACAGGGAGAAGATACGCAGTATTTT. This sequence encodes CASSLGQGEDTQYF. This chain uses TRBV7-7 with TRBJ2-3, with 8 bases fitting TRBD1. CDR1 and CDR2 from the germline V gene are SSHAT and FNYEAQ (reference sequence). The CDR3 has 14 amino acids.